These T cell receptor beta chains were read from a single sample in a study of OX40 agonist ivuxolimab in advanced cancers. Using immunoSEQ multiplex PCR, the repertoire was profiled, and TCRdb retains in-frame clones only, with some absent. The sample yields roughly 80,000 clones, about 80% seen once. This specimen consisted of CD4+ or CD8+ T cells sorted from blood, obtained in a trial of the OX40 agonist ivuxolimab. The receptors stem from an adult with an advanced solid tumor such as melanoma, head and neck, liver or kidney cancer. CDR3s include the opening cysteine and the closing phenylalanine or tryptophan. The D gene is left open where the match is weak. Clone sizes are given selectively: once, few, many, or a class where the clone is expanded.

V,D,size,J,DNA,CDR3
TRBV28,TRBD1,once,TRBJ2-7,TGTGCCAGCCGAAAAGACAGGGACATCAGCGAGCAGTACTTC,CASRKDRDISEQYF
TRBV7-9,-,-,TRBJ1-6,TGTGCCAGCAGCTTATGGGGCGGGAATTCACCCCTCCACTTT,CASSLWGGNSPLHF
TRBV28,-,-,TRBJ1-5,TGTGCCAGCAGTCTACCATCCCGGACACCTGAGAGGAGAAGCAATCAGCCCCAGCATTTT,CASSLPSRTPERRSNQPQHF
TRBV4-3,-,-,TRBJ2-3,TGCGCCAGCAGCCGGGTGGAAGATACAGATACGCAGTATTTT,CASSRVEDTDTQYF
TRBV28,TRBD2,-,TRBJ2-5,TGTGCCAGCAGTAGAGCGGGGGAAGAGACCCAGTACTTC,CASSRAGEETQYF
TRBV7-9,TRBD1,-,TRBJ2-5,TGTGCCAGCAGCTTAGGGGAGACAGGGCCACAAGAGACCCAGTACTTC,CASSLGETGPQETQYF
TRBV4-2,-,-,TRBJ1-6,TGTGCCAGCAGCCAAGAATTAGTCGAGGGCCTCTCGCTCCACTTT,CASSQELVEGLSLHF
TRBV30,-,-,TRBJ1-3,TGTGCCTGGAGTGTTGCGTTCTCTGGAAACACCATATATTTT,CAWSVAFSGNTIYF
TRBV4-2,TRBD1,-,TRBJ1-5,TGTGCCAGCAGCCAAGAACCTACAGGGGTGGGGCAGCCCCAGCATTTT,CASSQEPTGVGQPQHF
TRBV7-2,-,once,TRBJ2-3,TGTGCCAGCAGCCAGGGGATCCTCACAGATACGCAGTATTTT,CASSQGILTDTQYF
TRBV18,-,-,TRBJ1-1,TGTGCCAGCTCACCCCGGCAGGGAGCGAACACTGAAGCTTTCTTT,CASSPRQGANTEAFF
TRBV9,TRBD2,-,TRBJ2-7,TGTGCCAGCAGCCCCCTTAGCGGGGGGGGCGAGCAGTACTTC,CASSPLSGGGEQYF
TRBV4-3,-,-,TRBJ2-2,TGCGCCAGCAGCCATGCGACAGGAGACACCGGGGAGCTGTTTTTT,CASSHATGDTGELFF
TRBV19,-,-,TRBJ1-5,TGTGCCAGTAGCCCCTACCCCAATCAGCCCCAGCATTTT,CASSPYPNQPQHF
TRBV28,TRBD2,once,TRBJ2-5,TGTGCCAGCAGTACTAGCGGGGGTGGGACCCAGTACTTC,CASSTSGGGTQYF
TRBV4-2,TRBD2,-,TRBJ2-1,TGTGCCAGCAGCCGGGGACTAGCGGTAAACAATGAGCAGTTCTTC,CASSRGLAVNNEQFF
TRBV27,-,-,TRBJ1-3,TGTGCCAGCCGCCAAGGGCAGCTCTCTGGAAACACCATATATTTT,CASRQGQLSGNTIYF
TRBV5-1,TRBD2,-,TRBJ2-1,TGCGCCAGCAGCTCCGAGGCTAGCGGGGGACGTGAGCAGTTCTTC,CASSSEASGGREQFF
TRBV2,TRBD1,-,TRBJ2-5,TGTGCCGGAACAGGGGACCAAGAGACCCAGTACTTC,CAGTGDQETQYF
TRBV4-2,-,-,TRBJ2-7,TGTGCCAGCAGCCAAGGAGGTCCGTATCAAGAGGACGAGCAGTACTTC,CASSQGGPYQEDEQYF
TRBV19,-,-,TRBJ2-7,TGTGCCAGTAGTGACGACATATCGGCCTACGAGCAGTACTTC,CASSDDISAYEQYF
TRBV19,-,-,TRBJ2-4,TGTGCCAGTAGTATAGGGAGACACATTCAGTACTTC,CASSIGRHIQYF
TRBV7-9,-,-,TRBJ2-7,TGTGCCAGCAGTTCAAACACAGGGAATGGGCAGTACTTC,CASSSNTGNGQYF
TRBV5-6,-,few,TRBJ1-6,TGTGCCAGCAACGGCTTCACCCGGGTCGGTTCACCCCTCCACTTT,CASNGFTRVGSPLHF
TRBV19,-,once,TRBJ1-1,TGTGCCAGTAGTATGAGGGTGGACACTGAAGCTTTCTTT,CASSMRVDTEAFF
TRBV28,TRBD1,once,TRBJ1-5,TGTGCCAGCACATTGATAGGGGGCGGTCAGCCCCAGCATTTT,CASTLIGGGQPQHF
TRBV9,-,-,TRBJ1-1,TGTGCCAGCAGCGTAAACACTAACACTGAAGCTTTCTTT,CASSVNTNTEAFF
TRBV7-9,-,-,TRBJ2-3,TGTGCCAGCAGCTTAAGTCTGCCTCCACAGTGGACAGATACGCAGTATTTT,CASSLSLPPQWTDTQYF
TRBV29-1,-,-,TRBJ2-7,TGCAGCGTGGGGGGTCGGGGTGGCAACTACGAGCAGTACTTC,CSVGGRGGNYEQYF
TRBV30,-,-,TRBJ1-2,TGTGCCTGGAGTACGAACTATGGCTACACCTTC,CAWSTNYGYTF
TRBV11-1,TRBD1,-,TRBJ1-3,TGTGCCAGCAGCTCGGGACAGAGCTCTGGAAACACCATATATTTT,CASSSGQSSGNTIYF
TRBV11-2,-,-,TRBJ2-1,TGTGCCAGCAGCCCTATTCGGGGTAACGGTGAGCAGTTCTTC,CASSPIRGNGEQFF
TRBV5-1,TRBD2,-,TRBJ2-3,TGCGCCAGCAGCTTGGTTGGTAGCGGGGGGGCCGTTTCCACAGATACGCAGTATTTT,CASSLVGSGGAVSTDTQYF
TRBV5-4,-,-,TRBJ2-3,TGTGCCAGCAGCCGCGGTGAAGCAAGCACAGATACGCAGTATTTT,CASSRGEASTDTQYF
TRBV7-3,-,-,TRBJ2-1,TGTGCCAGCTCATCTAGCGTTTCCAATGAGCAGTTCTTC,CASSSSVSNEQFF
TRBV7-9,TRBD1,-,TRBJ2-5,TGTGCCAGCAGCCCTGGACAGGACCTGTACCAAGAGACCCAGTACTTC,CASSPGQDLYQETQYF
TRBV18,TRBD1,-,TRBJ2-7,TGTGCCAGCTCACCGGGGACAGGGTACGAGCAGTACTTC,CASSPGTGYEQYF
TRBV30,-,-,TRBJ2-7,TGTGCCTGTTTGGTTTTGAGCTCCTACGAGCAGTACTTC,CACLVLSSYEQYF
TRBV29-1,TRBD1,-,TRBJ2-7,TGCAGCGCAGGGACAGGGTCCTCCTACGAGCAGTACTTC,CSAGTGSSYEQYF
TRBV28,TRBD2,-,TRBJ2-3,TGTGCCAGCAGTTTAAGTGGCGGGGGGGGAGATACGCAGTATTTT,CASSLSGGGGDTQYF
TRBV5-1,TRBD2,-,TRBJ2-3,TGCGCCAGCAGCTTGAGGGGACTAGCGGGTCGCACAAATACGCAGTATTTT,CASSLRGLAGRTNTQYF
TRBV14,-,-,TRBJ2-6,TGTGCCAGCAGCCCCTTTTTGACATCGACGAGCTCTGGGGCCAACGTCCTGACTTTC,CASSPFLTSTSSGANVLTF
TRBV6-6,-,-,TRBJ1-5,TGTGCCAGCAGTCCCACTCAGGACGGGAATCAGCCCCAGCATTTT,CASSPTQDGNQPQHF
TRBV11-3,-,few,TRBJ2-3,TGTGCCAGCAGCGTCGGAGATGGGGGGCCTTTTGATACGCAGTATTTT,CASSVGDGGPFDTQYF
TRBV27,-,-,TRBJ2-7,TGTGCCAGCAGGCTACAGGGCAGCTCCTACGAGCAGTACTTC,CASRLQGSSYEQYF
TRBV7-8,TRBD1,-,TRBJ1-5,TGTGCCAGCAGCGCGACAGGGGGCGGATGGAGCAATCAGCCCCAGCATTTT,CASSATGGGWSNQPQHF
TRBV5-5,-,-,TRBJ1-2,TGTGCCAGCAGCTTGCAAGGGGATGGTGGCTACACCTTC,CASSLQGDGGYTF
TRBV18,-,few,TRBJ1-2,TGTGCCAGCTCACCACAAAGACGCAGGGAAAACTATGGCTACACCTTC,CASSPQRRRENYGYTF
TRBV5-4,-,-,TRBJ2-3,TGTGCCAGCAGCTGGGGTTTGGATACGCAGTATTTT,CASSWGLDTQYF
TRBV9,-,-,TRBJ1-1,TGTGCCAGCAGCGCAGGACTCCGGAACACTGAAGCTTTCTTT,CASSAGLRNTEAFF
TRBV5-5,-,-,TRBJ1-2,TGTGCCAGCAGCTTTCGGGAGACTAACTATGGCTACACCTTC,CASSFRETNYGYTF
TRBV7-9,-,-,TRBJ1-3,TGTGCCATATGGGGGGTTCGGACGACTGGAAACACCATATATTTT,CAIWGVRTTGNTIYF
TRBV28,TRBD2,-,TRBJ2-7,TGTGCCAGCATAACTTCGGGAGGGAGAGAGCAGTACTTC,CASITSGGREQYF